This T cell receptor (beta chain) was found in a study of shared clonotypes between healthy human individuals. Concerning this clone: Its antigen remains unknown.

General study results and limits: Generation probabilities of non-shared clonotypes were lower (relative to those shared by all four donors). For sorted subsets, rarefaction showed incomplete sequencing despite large depth.

Produced via immunoSEQ multiplex PCR; TCRdb's table is partial and in-frame only. The data show about 1,800,000 clones, over 85% seen once. It was CD45RO-negative cells, positively selected for CCR7, that made up naive CD8 cells, with terminally differentiated effector memory CD45RA+ cells excluded. The source of this sequence is a man between 18 and 29 years old in good health. Material: naive CD8+ T cells sorted from blood.

This CDR3 reads CASSEGDNYEQYF. The CDR3, as DNA: TGCGCCAGCAGTGAGGGGGACAACTACGAGCAGTACTTC. The chain couples TRBV10-1 to TRBJ2-7, with D perhaps matching TRBD1 (6 bases). V was trimmed by 2 bases and J by 3 bases, leaving 8 bases between them. CDR1 is WNHNN, CDR2 SYGVQD, per germline (reference sequence). The CDR3 contains 13 residues.